The following is a TCR beta chain sequence with its context. The CDR3 has 17 residues. Germline loops: CDR1 SNHLY, CDR2 FYNNEI. Trimming left V 1 base short and J 8 bases short, with 21 bases between. Produced via immunoSEQ multiplex PCR; TCRdb's table is partial and in-frame only. The sample shows under 95,000 clones, roughly nine tenths of them seen only once. This sample stems from a study of T cell changes during pregnancy in multiple sclerosis. The chain recombines TRBV2 with TRBJ2-1, with TRBD2 as a possible D gene (5 bases). The starting material was peripheral blood, obtained after pregnancy. The clonotype originates from a female donor in good health, enrolled as a control in a pregnancy study. Written as DNA, the CDR3 is TGTGCCAGCAGTGAAGGGATGCCCGGAGGTGGTTTCGATGAGCAGTTCTTC. Translating gives CASSEGMPGGGFDEQFF.